These 4 T cell receptor beta chains share one sample of origin, sequenced in a study of T cell changes during pregnancy in multiple sclerosis. The method was immunoSEQ multiplex PCR; TCRdb's version includes in-frame clones alone and lacks a portion of them. The table records 60,000 to 75,000 clones, just over 90% of them present only once. The sample consisted of peripheral blood, taken in the second trimester of pregnancy. All receptors come from a female donor in good health, enrolled as a control in a pregnancy study.

This clone showed up just a few times. The rearrangement joins TRBV6-6 to TRBJ1-2; D not certain. The CDR3 contains 12 residues. Trimming pared 4 bases from V and 7 bases from J, leaving 10 bases between. Germline V gene data show CDR1 as MNHNY and CDR2 as SVGAGI (reference sequence). This CDR3 is CASSLKEGGYTF. The CDR3 coding sequence is TGTGCCAGCAGTTTAAAAGAGGGTGGCTACACCTTC.

This clone was seen only once. The chain combines TRBV11-3 with TRBJ2-7; 10 bases agree with TRBD2. This CDR3 spans 15 amino acids. After removal of 6 bases from V and 4 bases from J, the junction contained 9 bases not matched to a gene. CDR1 is SGHNT and CDR2 is YENEEA in the germline V gene. In DNA, the CDR3 is TGTGCCAGCAGTCTCTCCGGACTAGCGGCTTACGAGCAGTACTTC. Translated, it gives CASSLSGLAAYEQYF.

The V and J genes are TRBV28 and TRBJ2-2; no firm D call. Looked up from germline, CDR1 is MDHEN and CDR2 is SYDVKM. This CDR3 has 14 amino acids. V was pared by 7 bases and J by 2 bases, with 11 bases between. The CDR3: CASNRQVNTGELFF. CDR3 DNA: TGTGCCAGCAACCGGCAGGTTAACACCGGGGAGCTGTTTTTT. The whole variable domain, filled in from reference TRBV28 and TRBJ2-2, reads DVKVTQSSRYLVKRTGEKVFLECVQDMDHENMFWYRQDPGLGLRLIYFSYDVKMKEKGDIPEGYSVSREKKERFSLILESASTNQTSMYLCASNRQVNTGELFFGEGSRLTVL.

The gene calls are TRBV29-1 and TRBJ2-7; maybe TRBD1 (6 bases). Germline values: CDR1 SQVTM, CDR2 ANQGSEA. Between the trimmed V and J ends, which lost 4 bases and 6 bases, there was a span of 19 bases. CDR3 size: 14 residues. CDR3 in amino acids: CSVVSEAGEIEQYF. The DNA of the CDR3 is TGCAGCGTTGTCTCGGAAGCAGGGGAGATCGAGCAGTACTTC.